This TCR beta chain was sequenced in a study of blood T cells in healthy people across ages. Primed by a sample-barcoded 5' primer and a J-beta primer mix, a second PCR proceeded for roughly 6 to 12 cycles. Each cDNA molecule received a tag from a template-switch adaptor that had 12 random nucleotides. One entry per CDR3 protein, called by TCRdb with MiXCR from the 5' RACE reads. Seen here are about 760,000 distinct CDR3 sequences, roughly 25% observed once, and the top ten hold more than 8.5%. Total RNA was extracted at no less than 6 micrograms per sample. Trimming at V came to 3 bases and at J to 0 bases, leaving 10 bases not matched to a gene. CDR1 KGHSH and CDR2 LQKENI come from the germline V gene. This CDR3 region has 17 residues. The same data also went into a second study, on T cells of mothers and their children. From that report: Donors were three healthy Caucasian mothers and their six children. T cell clones that were persistent and microchimeric went undetected.

The source material was blood. The V call is TRBV18, the J call TRBJ2-5; 7 positions match TRBD1. This TCR came from a boy aged 5-17 years in good health. Here the CDR3 reads CASSPATGSNYQETQYF. The CDR3 nucleotides are TGTGCCAGCTCACCGGCGACAGGGAGTAATTACCAAGAGACCCAGTACTTC.